The 6 T cell receptor beta chains below all came from one sample that was sequenced in a study of blood T cell repertoires in COVID-19. TCRdb's copy holds only in-frame clones and misses some; the assay was immunoSEQ multiplex PCR. Of approximately 270,000 clones listed, 70% to 90% are singletons. Sequenced sample: PBMCs or T cells enriched from blood (not recorded which). The receptors shown here come from a woman aged 25-40 years who had recovered from COVID-19.

The chain uses TRBV11-2 and TRBJ2-1; D is uncertain. The CDR3 has 14 amino acids. Trimming stripped 2 bases from V and 5 bases from J, with 10 bases between. The germline V gene encodes CDR1 SGHAT and CDR2 FQNNGV. CDR3: CASSLFRVDNEQFF. The CDR3 DNA is TGTGCCAGCAGCTTATTTCGAGTTGACAATGAGCAGTTCTTC.

Points on this clone: This sample also contains other DNA sequences that code for the same CDR3. The chain is built from TRBV7-2 and TRBJ2-7; D not resolved. V was shortened by 2 bases and J by 3 bases, with 5 bases between the two germline ends. The CDR3 runs to 12 residues. CDR1 and CDR2 (germline): SGHTA, FQGNSA. CDR3 sequence reads: CASSLSFYEQYF. The CDR3 region has the DNA TGTGCCAGCAGCTTATCCTTCTACGAGCAGTACTTC.

This chain links TRBV24-1 with TRBJ1-1, with D perhaps TRBD1 (5 bases). CDR3 length equals 13 residues. Looked up from germline, CDR1 is KGHDR and CDR2 is SFDVKD. V lost 3 bases to trimming and J lost 6 bases, with 10 bases between them. The CDR3 region has the DNA TGTGCCACCAGTGATCAGGGTCTCCCTGAAGCTTTCTTT. This gives the protein CATSDQGLPEAFF.

The chain employs TRBV28 and TRBJ2-5; D call uncertain. The V and J ends lost 6 bases and 4 bases respectively, with 9 bases between them. The CDR3 spans 12 residues. The germline V gene encodes CDR1 MDHEN and CDR2 SYDVKM. DNA for the CDR3: TGTGCCAGCAGCGGGTCAGTAGAGACCCAGTACTTC. Protein product: CASSGSVETQYF. The complete variable domain, with remaining parts taken from reference TRBV28 and TRBJ2-5, reads DVKVTQSSRYLVKRTGEKVFLECVQDMDHENMFWYRQDPGLGLRLIYFSYDVKMKEKGDIPEGYSVSREKKERFSLILESASTNQTSMYLCASSGSVETQYFGPGTRLLVL.

The chain uses TRBV27 and TRBJ2-7; D might be TRBD1 (6 bases). Trimming left V 8 bases short and J 2 bases short, with 19 bases between. Germline CDR1 and CDR2: MNHEY and SMNVEV (reference sequence). The length of the CDR3 is 15 residues. CDR3 protein: CASGTDRDITYEQYF. The CDR3, as DNA: TGTGCCAGCGGAACTGACCGGGACATCACCTACGAGCAGTACTTC.

V is TRBV7-9 and J is TRBJ1-4; 8 nucleotides line up with TRBD1. This CDR3 contains 14 residues. Germline V gives CDR1 SEHNR, CDR2 FQNEAQ (reference sequence). Trimming removed 4 bases from V and 3 bases from J; junction bases left unmatched: 1. The CDR3: CASSSDRANEKLFF. The CDR3 coding sequence is TGTGCCAGCAGCTCGGACAGGGCTAATGAAAAACTGTTTTTT.